A single sample gave rise to the 29 T cell receptor beta chains below, sequenced in a study of response to subunit inactivated influenza vaccine (dated by TCRdb to the late 2010s). The library was produced with RT-PCR. TCRdb shows the sequencer as Illumina HiSeq 2500. In-frame beta chains were kept once TCRdb had trimmed the public reads at Q25 with fastp and called clones with MiXCR. Under each unique CDR3 protein, matching rows form one entry showing the most common genes and DNA. This sample comprises about 190,000 distinct CDR3 sequences, around an eighth of them detected only once. Approximately 27% of the sample lies in the top ten. The sample here was CD8+ T cells sorted from PBMCs, taken more than 4 days after vaccination. All receptors come from a man aged 50-60 years who received an inactivated influenza vaccine. Donor details come from another sample of the same person, matched by shared clones.

This clonotype was counted ten times or more. The chain uses TRBV5-5 and TRBJ2-1; D not certain. Deletions cut 1 base from V and 1 base from J, with 12 bases between. The germline CDR1 and CDR2 sequences are SGHKS and YYEKEE (reference sequence). The CDR3 is 16 amino acids. The CDR3 here is CASSLWPPPSYNEQFF. In nucleotides, the CDR3 is TGTGCCAGCAGCTTGTGGCCCCCTCCGTCCTACAATGAGCAGTTCTTC.

The table lists this clonotype with many counts. The chain employs TRBV20-1 and TRBJ2-2; 9 positions agree with TRBD1. The CDR3 is made up of 12 amino acids. Per the germline V gene, CDR1 is DFQATT and CDR2 is SNEGSKA (reference sequence). CDR3 protein: CGGQGATGELFF. The DNA for the CDR3 is TGCGGGGGACAGGGCGCCACCGGGGAGCTGTTTTTT.

The V and J genes are TRBV20-1 and TRBJ2-3, with unresolved D. The CDR3 totals 15 residues. Trimming removed 5 bases from V and 1 base from J, with 16 bases in between. From germline, CDR1 is DFQATT and CDR2 SNEGSKA (reference sequence). In DNA form, the CDR3 reads TGCAGTGCTCCATCGACTTTGCGGCGCACAGATACGCAGTATTTT. This encodes CSAPSTLRRTDTQYF.

This clonotype came up a few times. The chain recombines TRBV27 with TRBJ2-2, with D unresolved. CDR1 is MNHEY and CDR2 is SMNVEV in the germline V gene (reference sequence). This CDR3 comprises 11 residues. Trimming removed 10 bases from V and 4 bases from J, with 7 bases in between. The CDR3, as DNA: TGTGCCACCTCGGTCACCGGGGAGCTGTTTTTT. It encodes CATSVTGELFF.

This clonotype was detected a few times. J is TRBJ2-5 and V is TRBV5-6; no clear D. Trimming left V 0 bases short and J 3 bases short, with 12 bases between. The CDR3 consists of 15 residues. The germline CDR1 and CDR2 sequences are SGHDT and YYEEEE. The chain's CDR3 is CASSLVFRVEETQYF. CDR3 nucleotide sequence: TGTGCCAGCAGCTTGGTATTTAGGGTAGAAGAGACCCAGTACTTC.

V usage is TRBV6-6 and J usage is TRBJ2-7; D possibly corresponds to TRBD1 (6 bases). CDR1 is MNHNY, CDR2 SVGAGI, per germline (reference sequence). The germline V and J ends were trimmed by 7 bases and 3 bases, with 10 bases remaining between them. The CDR3 length is 12 residues. Written as DNA, the CDR3 is TGTGCCAGCACCCACAGGGTCTACGAGCAGTACTTC. It codes for CASTHRVYEQYF.

V and J are TRBV6-2 or TRBV6-3 and TRBJ2-1; weak D call: TRBD2 (5 bases). V was shortened by 5 bases and J by 7 bases, with 9 bases between the two germline ends. Germline loops: CDR1 MNHEY, CDR2 SVGEGT. The CDR3 covers 12 residues. CDR3 sequence reads: CASSPPGNEQFF. CDR3 sequence (DNA): TGTGCCAGCAGTCCTCCGGGGAATGAGCAGTTCTTC.

This clonotype showed up many times. This chain joins TRBV7-2 and TRBJ2-1; D is perhaps TRBD2 (5 bases). Trimming shortened V by 3 bases and J by 0 bases, and 9 bases separated the two germline ends. This CDR3 is built from 15 residues. In germline, CDR1 is SGHTA, CDR2 FQGNSA. CDR3 region: CASSLSGYSYNEQFF. CDR3 nucleotides: TGTGCCAGCAGCTTGAGCGGATACTCCTACAATGAGCAGTTCTTC.

V gene TRBV7-6 combines with J gene TRBJ2-1, with unresolved D. The CDR3 has 14 residues. Looked up from germline, CDR1 is SGHVS and CDR2 is FNYEAQ. V lost 1 base, J lost 5 bases, and 9 bases lay in between. CDR3 protein: CASSLGSAHNEQFF. CDR3 in DNA: TGTGCCAGCAGCTTAGGGTCTGCTCACAATGAGCAGTTCTTC.

This rearrangement joins TRBV4-3 to TRBJ2-7, with 8 bases lining up with TRBD1. Looked up from germline, CDR1 is LGHNA and CDR2 is YSLEER. The CDR3 covers 14 residues. V was pared by 1 base and J by 5 bases, with 4 bases of the junction left unmatched. CDR3 protein: CASSQGAQGDEQYF. The CDR3 DNA is TGCGCCAGCAGCCAAGGCGCACAGGGGGACGAGCAGTACTTC.

The chain carries TRBV15 and TRBJ2-2; D unresolved. The CDR3 is 16 amino acids. V lost 0 bases to trimming and J lost 5 bases, with 13 bases between them. CDR1 and CDR2 (germline): LNHNV, YYDKDF (reference sequence). The CDR3 is CATSRDPLLGTGELFF. The CDR3 DNA sequence: TGTGCCACCAGCAGAGATCCCCTCCTGGGGACCGGGGAGCTGTTTTTT.

This clonotype was counted ten times or more. The gene calls are TRBV4-2 and TRBJ2-1; 9 nucleotides agree with TRBD1. V dropped 2 bases and J dropped 5; count of bases not matched to a gene: 4. The CDR3 loop spans 15 amino acids. Looked up from germline, CDR1 is LGHNA and CDR2 is YNFKEQ. The CDR3 here is CASSQPGQGNNEQFF. CDR3 coding DNA: TGTGCCAGCAGCCAACCGGGACAGGGTAACAATGAGCAGTTCTTC.

There are a few counts of this clonotype. The gene calls are TRBV24-1 and TRBJ2-3; the D is unclear. Per the germline V gene, CDR1 is KGHDR and CDR2 is SFDVKD. The CDR3 runs 14 residues. Deletions cut 2 bases from V and 0 bases from J, with 5 bases between. In DNA form, the CDR3 reads TGTGCCACCAGTGATTGGGGAAGCACAGATACGCAGTATTTT. Protein sequence: CATSDWGSTDTQYF.

This chain links TRBV30 with TRBJ2-1; the D is unclear. Per germline, CDR1 GTSNPN and CDR2 SVGIG (reference sequence). The CDR3 sequence is 14 residues long. The germline V and J ends were trimmed by 2 bases and 4 bases, with 12 bases remaining between them. The CDR3 protein is CAWSSLGSYNEQFF. In DNA form, the CDR3 reads TGTGCCTGGAGTTCCCTGGGGTCTTACAATGAGCAGTTCTTC.

There are a few counts of this clonotype. The V gene is TRBV11-2, the J gene TRBJ2-2; D unresolved. Germline values: CDR1 SGHAT, CDR2 FQNNGV. The CDR3 runs 20 residues. The V gene lost 0 bases and the J gene lost 1 base, with 21 bases spanning the gap. Here the CDR3 reads CASSLEARATNIENTGELFF. The CDR3 DNA follows: TGTGCCAGCAGCTTAGAGGCCAGAGCAACCAATATCGAGAACACCGGGGAGCTGTTTTTT.

This clonotype was counted only a few times. This chain uses TRBV7-6 with TRBJ2-5, with 7 bases matching TRBD2. CDR3 length: 13 residues. Trimming at V came to 4 bases and at J to 6 bases, leaving 5 bases not matched to a gene. The V gene's germline CDR1 is SGHVS and CDR2 FNYEAQ. CDR3 bases: TGTGCCAGCAGCTGGGGGGGTATCCAGACCCAGTACTTC. Encoded protein: CASSWGGIQTQYF.

The table lists this clonotype with a few counts. V usage is TRBV7-8 and J usage is TRBJ2-3, with TRBD1 matching 11 bases. This CDR3 is built from 17 residues. V lost 4 bases, J lost 6 bases, and 12 bases stayed unmatched. Looked up from germline, CDR1 is SGHVS and CDR2 is FQNEAQ. CDR3 residues: CASSSRSGTGGSDTQYF. The CDR3, as DNA: TGTGCCAGCAGCTCGAGATCCGGGACAGGGGGTTCGGATACGCAGTATTTT.

The J gene is TRBJ1-2, the V gene TRBV6-1, with no clear D. The CDR3 extends over 12 amino acids. Germline V gene lookup returns CDR1 MNHNS and CDR2 SASEGT. Trimming left V 6 bases short and J 4 bases short, with 9 bases between. The DNA for the CDR3 is TGTGCCAGCAGCGGGTACTCCTATGGCTACACCTTC. Encoded protein: CASSGYSYGYTF.

There are many counts of this clonotype. The chain is built from TRBV29-1 and TRBJ2-1, with D perhaps TRBD1 (6 bases). The CDR3 totals 16 residues. The V end was cut by 2 bases, the J end by 4 bases, with 18 bases between. Per the germline V gene, CDR1 is SQVTM and CDR2 is ANQGSEA. CDR3 nucleotides: TGCAGCGTTGAATTAGAGGCGACAGGCGTTTACAATGAGCAGTTCTTC. Translation: CSVELEATGVYNEQFF.

The CDR3 sequence is CASSAQESSYNEQFF. In DNA form, the CDR3 reads TGTGCCAGCAGTGCCCAAGAGAGCTCCTACAATGAGCAGTTCTTC. This chain uses TRBV9 with TRBJ2-1; D is undetermined. V was cut by 5 bases and J by 0 bases, with 12 bases left in between. Per the germline V gene, CDR1 is SGDLS and CDR2 is YYNGEE. This CDR3 region has 15 residues.

This clonotype occurred many times. The chain employs TRBV29-1 and TRBJ2-4, with TRBD2 matching over 7 bases. The CDR3 is 17 residues long. V shed 4 bases and J 0 bases; nucleotides not matched to a gene: 12. Germline V lookup: CDR1 SQVTM, CDR2 ANQGSEA. CDR3 amino acids: CSVGGSRNTLAKNIQYF. The DNA for the CDR3 is TGCAGCGTTGGCGGGAGCCGCAATACTCTAGCCAAAAACATTCAGTACTTC.

This clonotype appeared a few times. The J gene is TRBJ2-7, the V gene TRBV28; 7 bases align to TRBD1. Germline loops: CDR1 MDHEN, CDR2 SYDVKM. This CDR3 comprises 16 residues. The V gene end was trimmed by 5 bases and the J gene end by 0 bases; junction bases not matched to a gene: 10. The CDR3 DNA sequence: TGTGCCAGCAGTACCCGGGACAGACCGAGCTCCTACGAGCAGTACTTC. Translation: CASSTRDRPSSYEQYF.

This clonotype showed up many times. CDR3 loop: CASSKDEGARDTQYF. CDR3 DNA: TGTGCCAGCAGCAAAGACGAGGGGGCGAGAGATACGCAGTATTTT. The chain combines TRBV21-1 with TRBJ2-3; the D segment call TRBD1 is taken from the table without a DNA check. TRBV21-1 is a pseudogene. The CDR3 sequence is 15 residues long.

V is TRBV27 and J is TRBJ2-3, with 12 bases lining up with TRBD2. After removal of 1 base from V and 2 bases from J, the junction contained 7 bases not matched to a gene. The CDR3 extends over 18 amino acids. Germline V gene sequence: CDR1 MNHEY, CDR2 SMNVEV (reference sequence). This CDR3 is CASSLFPTSGGVTDTQYF. The CDR3, as DNA: TGTGCCAGCAGTTTATTCCCGACTAGCGGGGGAGTCACAGATACGCAGTATTTT.

This clonotype was seen a few times. The chain employs TRBV9 and TRBJ2-1, with unresolved D. Germline V CDR1 and CDR2: SGDLS, YYNGEE. V lost 0 bases and J 6 bases, leaving 13 bases between the germline ends. There are 15 residues in the CDR3. CDR3 loop: CASSVGPSAPNEQFF. Here the CDR3 DNA reads TGTGCCAGCAGCGTAGGTCCCTCGGCTCCCAATGAGCAGTTCTTC.

At least ten counts were recorded for this clonotype. The V call is TRBV20-1, the J call TRBJ2-1; 10 positions match TRBD2. Germline trimming cut 8 bases from V and 7 bases from J; bases unmatched to any gene: 8. The CDR3 sequence is 13 residues long. Germline CDR1 is DFQATT and CDR2 is SNEGSKA (reference sequence). The CDR3: CSSVAGGWNEQFF. DNA for the CDR3: TGCAGTTCCGTAGCGGGAGGCTGGAATGAGCAGTTCTTC.

There are a few counts of this clonotype. The chain employs TRBV12-3 or TRBV12-4 and TRBJ1-5; 8 positions agree with TRBD1. The CDR3 extends over 16 amino acids. V lost 6 bases and J lost 4; bases outside the gene matches: 11. The CDR3 protein is CASSAPGTGLNQPQHF. The CDR3 nucleotides read TGTGCCAGCAGCGCACCGGGGACAGGACTAAATCAGCCCCAGCATTTT.

This sequence joins TRBV4-3 and TRBJ1-1; 8 bases align to TRBD1. The CDR3 covers 17 residues. The ends lost 1 base at V and 7 bases at J; junction bases unmatched: 14. Germline loops: CDR1 LGHNA, CDR2 YSLEER. This CDR3 is CASSQGGTGTARIEAFF. CDR3 nucleotides: TGCGCCAGCAGCCAAGGCGGGACAGGTACGGCGAGGATTGAAGCTTTCTTT.

V usage is TRBV29-1 and J usage is TRBJ2-3; D might be TRBD1 (7 bases). The CDR3 is made up of 15 amino acids. Between the trimmed V and J ends, which lost 6 bases and 0 bases, there was a span of 16 bases. Germline values: CDR1 SQVTM, CDR2 ANQGSEA. CDR3 loop: CSVEGQTTSTDTQYF. For the CDR3, the DNA is TGCAGCGTGGAGGGACAGACAACTAGCACAGATACGCAGTATTTT.